Listed below are T cell receptor beta chains from one sample, sequenced in a study of identifying expanded T cells in peripheral blood. Assay used: immunoSEQ multiplex PCR; TCRdb lists only in-frame clones, some missing. The table shows about 110,000 clones, with roughly 90% occurring only once. Sequenced sample: blood. These receptor sequences come from a person between 18 and 70 years old in good health. CDR3s include the opening cysteine and the closing phenylalanine or tryptophan. D genes are given only for firm matches. Clone size appears in some rows only: once, few, many, or a class for an expanded clone.

CDR3 DNA: TGCGCCAGCAGCCCGCAGGGGAGCTCCTACAATGAGCAGTTCTTC
CDR3 protein: CASSPQGSSYNEQFF
D gene: .
J gene: TRBJ2-1
clone size: .
V gene: TRBV4-3

CDR3 DNA: TGTGCCACCAGCAGAGATCGTCTTCTCGGTGGGGGTGAAAAACTGTTTTTT
CDR3 protein: CATSRDRLLGGGEKLFF
D gene: .
J gene: TRBJ1-4
clone size: once
V gene: TRBV15

CDR3 DNA: TGTGCCAGCAGCTTAGGACAGGGGAGATCTGGAAACACCATATATTTT
CDR3 protein: CASSLGQGRSGNTIYF
D gene: TRBD1
J gene: TRBJ1-3
clone size: .
V gene: TRBV7-8

CDR3 DNA: TGTGCCAGCAGGTTTCGTTTAATAGCGGGAGTATACGAGCAGTACTTC
CDR3 protein: CASRFRLIAGVYEQYF
D gene: TRBD2
J gene: TRBJ2-7
clone size: .
V gene: TRBV6-6

CDR3 DNA: TGTGCCATATCGCCGGGACAGGGAAAAAACATTCAGTACTTC
CDR3 protein: CAISPGQGKNIQYF
D gene: TRBD1
J gene: TRBJ2-4
clone size: .
V gene: TRBV10-3

CDR3 DNA: TGTGCCAGCAGCCCCCCGGGGACTAGCGGCCTTCGGACCCAGTACTTC
CDR3 protein: CASSPPGTSGLRTQYF
D gene: TRBD2
J gene: TRBJ2-5
clone size: once
V gene: TRBV2

CDR3 DNA: TGTGCCAGCAGCCCAAACAGGGGTTCCTTCCCCGGGGAGCTGTTTTTT
CDR3 protein: CASSPNRGSFPGELFF
D gene: TRBD1
J gene: TRBJ2-2
clone size: .
V gene: TRBV7-2

CDR3 DNA: TGTGCCAGCAGTCGGGACAGTCTGGAGCCCCAGCATTTT
CDR3 protein: CASSRDSLEPQHF
D gene: TRBD1
J gene: TRBJ1-5
clone size: .
V gene: TRBV6-6

CDR3 DNA: TGTGCCAGCAGCCCCGGGACCATTGGGCAGTTCTTC
CDR3 protein: CASSPGTIGQFF
D gene: .
J gene: TRBJ2-1
clone size: .
V gene: TRBV11-3

CDR3 DNA: TGTGCCAGTAGTGGGGGGGCGCTTACTGAAGCTTTCTTT
CDR3 protein: CASSGGALTEAFF
D gene: .
J gene: TRBJ1-1
clone size: .
V gene: TRBV19